The 19 T cell receptor beta chains below come from one sample, sequenced in a study of T cell responses to AZD1222 COVID-19 vaccine. The table came from immunoSEQ multiplex PCR; TCRdb's copy has only in-frame clones and leaves some out. The sample records some 200,000 clones, less than 95% being singletons. The starting material was peripheral blood, obtained 28 days after the second dose of the MenACWY control vaccine. These receptors all stem from an adult who received the MenACWY meningococcal vaccine as a control.

This chain joins TRBV2 and TRBJ2-1; TRBD2 matches 7 bases. The V gene end was trimmed by 7 bases and the J gene end by 5 bases; junction bases not matched to a gene: 8. Per germline, CDR1 SNHLY and CDR2 FYNNEI. The CDR3 has 14 residues. CDR3 sequence: CASTESGIDNEQFF. The CDR3 nucleotides read TGTGCCAGCACCGAAAGCGGGATTGACAATGAGCAGTTCTTC.

This chain links TRBV5-6 with TRBJ1-1; D is undetermined. Trimming shortened V by 0 bases and J by 7 bases, and 4 bases separated the two germline ends. The CDR3 loop spans 11 amino acids. Germline loops: CDR1 SGHDT, CDR2 YYEEEE. The CDR3: CASSLAGEAFF. The CDR3 DNA sequence: TGTGCCAGCAGCTTGGCGGGTGAAGCTTTCTTT.

The V and J genes are TRBV24-1 and TRBJ1-1; D perhaps matches TRBD1 (5 bases). This CDR3 is 13 amino acids long. V was trimmed by 9 bases and J by 4 bases, leaving 14 bases between them. CDR1 KGHDR and CDR2 SFDVKD come from the germline V gene. For the CDR3, the DNA is TGTGCCACCCGGACCGCTGGGGGCACTGAAGCTTTCTTT. This sequence encodes CATRTAGGTEAFF.

V gene TRBV25-1 combines with J gene TRBJ2-5; TRBD1 might be the D (6 bases). This CDR3 has 12 residues. Trimming removed 7 bases from V and 5 bases from J, with 11 bases in between. The germline CDR1 and CDR2 sequences are MGHDK and SYGVNS. CDR3 loop: CASKAGAETQYF. DNA for the CDR3: TGTGCCAGCAAAGCAGGGGCGGAGACCCAGTACTTC.

The chain combines TRBV5-8 with TRBJ2-7, with D hard to call. The V gene lost 4 bases and the J gene lost 1 base, with 6 bases spanning the gap. The CDR3 is made up of 12 amino acids. Germline CDR1 reads SGHTS; CDR2 reads YDEGEE. The CDR3: CASSTISYEQYF. The CDR3 DNA is TGTGCCAGCAGCACGATTTCCTACGAGCAGTACTTC.

The chain uses TRBV24-1 and TRBJ2-3, with a weak D call TRBD2 (6 bases). The CDR3 covers 17 residues. The V end was cut by 5 bases, the J end by 6 bases, with 23 bases between. CDR1 and CDR2 from the germline V gene are KGHDR and SFDVKD. The CDR3 reads CATSGSKVEGHFDTQYF. CDR3 DNA: TGTGCCACCAGTGGATCGAAAGTGGAGGGCCATTTCGATACGCAGTATTTT.

This clone has just one count. The CDR3 DNA reads TGTGCCAGCAGCGTAGCGGTCTCTAGCACAGATACGCAGTATTTT. Amino acids: CASSVAVSSTDTQYF. The gene calls are TRBV9 and TRBJ2-3; D is ambiguous. The CDR3 is 15 amino acids. Germline assignment: CDR1 SGDLS and CDR2 YYNGEE. The germline V and J ends were trimmed by 0 bases and 0 bases, with 8 bases remaining between them.

The gene calls are TRBV6-5 and TRBJ1-4; 10 nucleotides align to TRBD1. Per germline, CDR1 MNHEY and CDR2 SVGAGI. V was clipped by 0 bases and J by 3 bases; unmatched bases: 1. The CDR3 is 16 residues long. The CDR3 loop reads CASSYSGTGANEKLFF. The CDR3 bases are TGTGCCAGCAGTTACTCGGGGACAGGGGCTAATGAAAAACTGTTTTTT.

This rearrangement joins TRBV28 to TRBJ2-1; 7 bases are a match to TRBD2. The CDR3 length is 17 residues. V shed 5 bases and J 5 bases; nucleotides not matched to a gene: 15. Germline lookup yields CDR1 MDHEN and CDR2 SYDVKM. The CDR3, as DNA: TGTGCCAGCAGTCTCCCTAGCGGCCCCCGGGAAGACAATGAGCAGTTCTTC. This encodes CASSLPSGPREDNEQFF.

This chain uses TRBV7-3 with TRBJ2-3, with 7 bases fitting TRBD2. J was trimmed by 5 bases and V by 5 bases; bases with no gene match: 10. The germline V gene encodes CDR1 SGHTA and CDR2 FQGTGA. The CDR3 covers 15 residues. The CDR3 sequence is CASSPTTGGLDTQYF. As DNA, the CDR3 is TGTGCCAGCAGCCCCACTACGGGGGGACTAGATACGCAGTATTTT. The variable domain in full, with the rest retrieved from reference TRBV7-3 and TRBJ2-3, is GAGVSQTPSNKVTEKGKYVELRCDPISGHTALYWYRQSLGQGPEFLIYFQGTGAADDSGLPNDRFFAVRPEGSVSTLKIQRTERGDSAVYLCASSPTTGGLDTQYFGPGTRLTVL.

V usage is TRBV6-5 and J usage is TRBJ2-7; D is perhaps TRBD2 (6 bases). Germline CDR1 reads MNHEY; CDR2 reads SVGAGI. The CDR3 consists of 15 residues. Trimming pared 5 bases from V and 4 bases from J, leaving 18 bases between. In nucleotides, the CDR3 is TGTGCCAGCAGTCCACCGGGACTGGACCAGTACGAGCAGTACTTC. Amino acid sequence: CASSPPGLDQYEQYF.

The CDR3 loop is CAISEESGKGELFF. The CDR3 DNA follows: TGTGCCATCAGTGAGGAATCAGGGAAAGGGGAGCTGTTTTTT. The rearrangement uses TRBV10-3 and TRBJ2-2; the D gene is possibly TRBD1 (5 bases). The CDR3 sequence is 14 residues long. V was clipped by 2 bases and J by 8 bases, with 12 bases between them. Germline values: CDR1 ENHRY, CDR2 SYGVKD.

V gene TRBV6-5 combines with J gene TRBJ1-1, with D maybe TRBD1 (5 bases). Between the trimmed V and J ends, which lost 2 bases and 3 bases, there was a span of 13 bases. The CDR3 has 15 amino acids. CDR1 is MNHEY and CDR2 is SVGAGI in the germline V gene. The CDR3 loop reads CASSYRRGGDTEAFF. In DNA form, the CDR3 reads TGTGCCAGCAGTTACAGGAGGGGAGGGGACACTGAAGCTTTCTTT.

The genes are TRBV28 and TRBJ1-4; D remains unclear. The germline V gene has CDR1 MDHEN and CDR2 SYDVKM. The CDR3 spans 16 residues. Trimming took off 3 bases at V and 0 bases at J, with 11 bases between the two ends. For the CDR3, the DNA is TGTGCCAGCAGTTTCGGTTGGAGCGCAACTAATGAAAAACTGTTTTTT. It codes for CASSFGWSATNEKLFF.

V gene TRBV9 combines with J gene TRBJ2-3, with D unclear. V was cut by 0 bases and J by 2 bases, with 10 bases left in between. CDR1 SGDLS and CDR2 YYNGEE come from the germline V gene. The CDR3 runs to 15 residues. The DNA of the CDR3 is TGTGCCAGCAGCGTAGTAGAGCTGAACACAGATACGCAGTATTTT. The encoded protein is CASSVVELNTDTQYF.

The chain combines TRBV9 with TRBJ1-1; 7 bases align to TRBD1. From germline, CDR1 is SGDLS and CDR2 YYNGEE. The CDR3 is made up of 15 amino acids. The V segment lost 4 bases and the J segment 0 bases; nucleotides outside the gene matches: 6. CDR3 residues: CASSPTGSMNTEAFF. CDR3 nucleotides: TGTGCCAGCAGCCCGACAGGGTCCATGAACACTGAAGCTTTCTTT.

This clone occurred a few times. The rearrangement uses TRBV6-1 and TRBJ1-2; D is unresolved. Germline CDR1 and CDR2: MNHNS and SASEGT. The CDR3 extends over 14 amino acids. V was shortened by 1 base and J by 4 bases, with 10 bases between the two germline ends. The CDR3 coding sequence is TGTGCCAGCAGTGAAGAAGGTGGCAGCTATGGCTACACCTTC. Amino acid sequence: CASSEEGGSYGYTF.

This rearrangement joins TRBV6-5 to TRBJ1-2, with TRBD1 matching over 7 bases. The CDR3 has 14 amino acids. CDR1 is MNHEY and CDR2 is SVGAGI in the germline V gene. The V gene end was trimmed by 5 bases and the J gene end by 8 bases; junction bases not matched to a gene: 11. CDR3 DNA sequence: TGTGCCAGCAGTCTCACAGGGGAAGCCTTAGGCTACACCTTC. Translation gives CASSLTGEALGYTF.

The gene calls are TRBV10-3 and TRBJ1-2; tentative D call: TRBD1 (5 bases). Trimming pared 8 bases from V and 3 bases from J, leaving 10 bases between. Per germline, CDR1 ENHRY and CDR2 SYGVKD. The CDR3 sequence is 12 residues long. This CDR3 is CAIRWGDYGYTF. The CDR3 bases are TGTGCCATCCGTTGGGGGGACTATGGCTACACCTTC.